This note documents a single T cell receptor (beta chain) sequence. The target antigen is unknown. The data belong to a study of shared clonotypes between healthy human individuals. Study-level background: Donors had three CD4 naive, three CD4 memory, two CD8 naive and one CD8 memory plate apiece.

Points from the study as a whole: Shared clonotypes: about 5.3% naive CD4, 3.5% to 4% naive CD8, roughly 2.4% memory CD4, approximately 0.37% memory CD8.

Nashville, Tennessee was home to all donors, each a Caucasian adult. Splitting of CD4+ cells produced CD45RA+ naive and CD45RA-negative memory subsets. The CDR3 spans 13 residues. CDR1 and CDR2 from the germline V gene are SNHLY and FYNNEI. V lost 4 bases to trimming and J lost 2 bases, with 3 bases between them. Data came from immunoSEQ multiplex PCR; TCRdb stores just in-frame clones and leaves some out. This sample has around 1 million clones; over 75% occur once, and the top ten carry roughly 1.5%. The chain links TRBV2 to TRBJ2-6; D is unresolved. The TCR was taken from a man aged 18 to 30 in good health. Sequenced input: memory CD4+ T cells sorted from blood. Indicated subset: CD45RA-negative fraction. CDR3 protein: CASSGAGANVLTF. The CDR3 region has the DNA TGTGCCAGCAGTGGGGCTGGGGCCAACGTCCTGACTTTC.